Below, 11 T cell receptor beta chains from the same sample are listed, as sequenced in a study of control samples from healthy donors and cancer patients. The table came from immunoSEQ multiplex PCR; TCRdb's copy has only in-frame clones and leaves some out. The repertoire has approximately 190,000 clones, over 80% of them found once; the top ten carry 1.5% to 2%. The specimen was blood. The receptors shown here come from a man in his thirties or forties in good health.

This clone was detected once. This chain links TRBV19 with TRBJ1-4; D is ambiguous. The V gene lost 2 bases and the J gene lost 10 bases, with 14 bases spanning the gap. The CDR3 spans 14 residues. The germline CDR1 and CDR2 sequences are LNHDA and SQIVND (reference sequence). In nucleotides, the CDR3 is TGTGCCAGTAGTATATCACAGACCCTAGGAAAACTGTTTTTT. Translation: CASSISQTLGKLFF.

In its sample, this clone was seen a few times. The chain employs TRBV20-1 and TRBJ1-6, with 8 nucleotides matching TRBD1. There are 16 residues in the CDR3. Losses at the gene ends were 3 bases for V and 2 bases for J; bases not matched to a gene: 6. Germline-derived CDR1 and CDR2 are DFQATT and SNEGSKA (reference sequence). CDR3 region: CSASNTGGTYNSPLHF. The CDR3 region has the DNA TGCAGTGCTAGTAATACAGGGGGGACCTATAATTCACCCCTCCACTTT.

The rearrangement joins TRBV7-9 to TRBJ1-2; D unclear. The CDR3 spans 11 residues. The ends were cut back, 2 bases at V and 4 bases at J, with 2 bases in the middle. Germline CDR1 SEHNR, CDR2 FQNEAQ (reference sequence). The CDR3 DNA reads TGTGCCAGCAGCTTAAGCTATGGCTACACCTTC. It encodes CASSLSYGYTF. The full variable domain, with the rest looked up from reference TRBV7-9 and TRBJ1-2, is DTGVSQNPRHKITKRGQNVTFRCDPISEHNRLYWYRQTLGQGPEFLTYFQNEAQLEKSRLLSDRFSAERPKGSFSTLEIQRTEQGDSAMYLCASSLSYGYTFGSGTRLTVV.

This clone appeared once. Here the CDR3 reads CASSQQTGSSYNEQFF. CDR3 nucleotides: TGTGCCAGCAGCCAGCAGACGGGGAGCTCCTACAATGAGCAGTTCTTC. The chain recombines TRBV3-1 (or the pseudogene TRBV3-2) with TRBJ2-1, with a weak D call TRBD2 (5 bases). CDR1 is LGHDT, CDR2 YNNKEL, per germline (reference sequence). Trimming took off 3 bases at V and 0 bases at J, with 12 bases between the two ends. The CDR3 totals 16 residues.

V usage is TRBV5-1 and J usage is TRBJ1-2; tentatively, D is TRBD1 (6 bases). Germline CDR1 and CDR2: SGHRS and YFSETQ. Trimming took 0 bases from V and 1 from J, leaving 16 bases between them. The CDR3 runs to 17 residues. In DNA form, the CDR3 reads TGCGCCAGCAGCTTGGGGACAGACACTCATGGTAACTATGGCTACACCTTC. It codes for CASSLGTDTHGNYGYTF.

Written as DNA, the CDR3 is TGTGCCAGCAGAACCGACAGGTTCGGGGGCTACACCTTC. This encodes CASRTDRFGGYTF. V is TRBV6-5 and J is TRBJ1-2, with D perhaps TRBD1 (6 bases). The CDR3 covers 13 residues. Germline V CDR1 and CDR2: MNHEY, SVGAGI. Deletions cut 6 bases from V and 8 bases from J, with 16 bases between.

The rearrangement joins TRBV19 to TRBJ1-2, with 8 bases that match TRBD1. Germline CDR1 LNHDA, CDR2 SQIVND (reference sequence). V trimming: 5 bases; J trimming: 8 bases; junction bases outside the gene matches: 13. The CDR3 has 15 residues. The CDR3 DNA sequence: TGTGCCAGTAGTGTGCAGGGGGCAAATCAAGAGGGCTACACCTTC. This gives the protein CASSVQGANQEGYTF.

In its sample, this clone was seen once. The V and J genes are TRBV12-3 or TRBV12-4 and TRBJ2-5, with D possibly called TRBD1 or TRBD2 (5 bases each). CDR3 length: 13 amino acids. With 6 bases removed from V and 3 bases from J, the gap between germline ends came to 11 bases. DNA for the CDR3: TGTGCCAGCAGAGGGACCTGGGAAGAGACCCAGTACTTC. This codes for CASRGTWEETQYF.

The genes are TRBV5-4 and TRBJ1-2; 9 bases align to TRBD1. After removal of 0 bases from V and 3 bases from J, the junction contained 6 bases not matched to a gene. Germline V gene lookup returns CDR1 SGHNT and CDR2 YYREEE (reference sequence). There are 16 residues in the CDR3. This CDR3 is CASSLAGTGIDYGYTF. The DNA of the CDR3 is TGTGCCAGCAGCTTGGCCGGGACAGGGATTGACTATGGCTACACCTTC.

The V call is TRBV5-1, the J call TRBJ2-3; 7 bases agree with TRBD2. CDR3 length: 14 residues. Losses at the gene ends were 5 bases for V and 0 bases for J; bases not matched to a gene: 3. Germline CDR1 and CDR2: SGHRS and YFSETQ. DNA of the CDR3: TGCGCCAGCAGTCAGCGGGGTAGCACAGATACGCAGTATTTT. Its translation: CASSQRGSTDTQYF. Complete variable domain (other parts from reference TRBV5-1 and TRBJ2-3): KAGVTQTPRYLIKTRGQQVTLSCSPISGHRSVSWYQQTPGQGLQFLFEYFSETQRNKGNFPGRFSGRQFSNSRSEMNVSTLELGDSALYLCASSQRGSTDTQYFGPGTRLTVL.

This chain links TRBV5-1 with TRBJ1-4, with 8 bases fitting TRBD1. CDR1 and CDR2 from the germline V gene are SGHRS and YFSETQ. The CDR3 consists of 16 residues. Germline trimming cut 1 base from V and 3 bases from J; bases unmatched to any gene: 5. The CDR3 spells CASSLRTGFPNEKLFF. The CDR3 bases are TGCGCCAGCAGCTTGAGGACAGGGTTCCCTAATGAAAAACTGTTTTTT.